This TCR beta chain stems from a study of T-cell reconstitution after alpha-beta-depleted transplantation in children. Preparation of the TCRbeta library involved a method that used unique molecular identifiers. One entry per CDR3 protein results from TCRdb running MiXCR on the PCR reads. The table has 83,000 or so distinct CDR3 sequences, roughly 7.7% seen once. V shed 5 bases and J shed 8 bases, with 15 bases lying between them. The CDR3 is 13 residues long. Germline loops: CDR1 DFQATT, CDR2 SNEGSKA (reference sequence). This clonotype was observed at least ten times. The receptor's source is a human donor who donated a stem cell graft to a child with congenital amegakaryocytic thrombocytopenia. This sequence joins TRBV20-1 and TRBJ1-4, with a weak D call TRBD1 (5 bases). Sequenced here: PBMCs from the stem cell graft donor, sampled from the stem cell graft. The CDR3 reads CSALRTLGEKLFF. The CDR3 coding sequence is TGCAGTGCTTTAAGGACATTGGGCGAAAAACTGTTTTTT.